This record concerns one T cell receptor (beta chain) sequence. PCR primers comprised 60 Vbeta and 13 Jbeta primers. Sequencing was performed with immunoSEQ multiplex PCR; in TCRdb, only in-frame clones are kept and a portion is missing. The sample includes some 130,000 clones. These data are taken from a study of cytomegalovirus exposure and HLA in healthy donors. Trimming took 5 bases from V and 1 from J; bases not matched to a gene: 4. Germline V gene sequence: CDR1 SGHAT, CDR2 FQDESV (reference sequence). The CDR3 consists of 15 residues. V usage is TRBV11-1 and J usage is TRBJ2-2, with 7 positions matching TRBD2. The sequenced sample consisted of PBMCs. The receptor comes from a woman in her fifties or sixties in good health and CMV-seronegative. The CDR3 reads CASSLTSVNTGELFF. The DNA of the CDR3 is TGTGCCAGCAGCCTCACTAGCGTGAACACCGGGGAGCTGTTTTTT.